This T cell receptor beta chain was recovered during a study of blood T cell repertoires in COVID-19. In the study overall: T cells, B-cell-depleted T cells, or PBMCs provided the cDNA or gDNA that served as material.

Trimming cost V 4 bases and J 4 bases; bases outside gene matches: 6. The CDR3 extends over 14 amino acids. The germline V gene has CDR1 SGHNT and CDR2 YYREEE (reference sequence). In the original workflow: Amplification with reference gene primers provided the estimates of nucleated cell counts. TCRdb's copy holds only in-frame clones and misses some; the assay was immunoSEQ multiplex PCR. The D gene and trimming were derived from the DNA, and the V and J assignments and clone size from that table. The table has about 270,000 clones, 65% to 90% seen once. As concerns this clone: Other DNA sequences within the sample encode an identical CDR3.

The rearrangement links TRBV5-4 to TRBJ2-5, with 8 bases lining up with TRBD2. This clonotype originated in a woman in her fifties or sixties with active or convalescent COVID-19. The sequencing input was peripheral blood. The CDR3 DNA reads TGTGCCAGCAGCCCCGGACTAGCAGGAGAGACCCAGTACTTC. Protein product: CASSPGLAGETQYF.